This entry features one TCR beta chain sequence. The antigen is undetermined. This sample is part of a study of graft-versus-host responses after intestinal transplantation. Study details: Among the recipients, transplants were multivisceral, liver-intestinal, or isolated intestinal. Tacrolimus plus steroids were given to all recipients for approximately 3 years, preceded by anti-thymocyte globulin induction. Study-wide results and limits: GvH clone levels peaked in circulation, and this peak was associated with early post-transplant HvG declines.

The table came from immunoSEQ multiplex PCR; TCRdb's copy has only in-frame clones and leaves some out. Of about 100,000 clones in the sample, 87% are singletons; the top ten hold over 0.95%. CDR3 length: 12 amino acids. CDR1 GTSNPN and CDR2 SVGIG come from the germline V gene (reference sequence). V lost 4 bases and J lost 8, with 12 bases in between. The chain recombines TRBV30 with TRBJ2-1, with D uncertain. The sequence was obtained from a human donor who was the organ donor for an intestinal transplant. Sequencing was performed on unstimulated CD4+ T cells sorted from spleen or lymph node cells, taken before transplant. The CDR3 nucleotides are TGTGCCTGGAATTATCTAGGAGATGAGCAGTTCTTC. It yields the protein CAWNYLGDEQFF.